The clone carrying this T cell receptor (beta chain) was counted a single time. Clones were read by immunoSEQ multiplex PCR, and TCRdb kept only the in-frame ones, dropping some. The sample lists over 75,000 clones, approximately 82% occurring once. Trimming at V came to 2 bases and at J to 0 bases, leaving 7 bases not matched to a gene. Germline V gene sequence: CDR1 PRHDT, CDR2 FYEKMQ (reference sequence). There are 20 residues in the CDR3. The data are from a study of blood T cell repertoires in COVID-19. Material for sequencing was peripheral blood. This chain links TRBV13 with TRBJ2-2, with TRBD2 identical over 15 bases. The sequence derives from a woman over 75 with acute or convalescent COVID-19. In nucleotides, the CDR3 is TGTGCCAGCAGCTTATGGCCAGGACTAGCGGGAGGGGCGAACACCGGGGAGCTGTTTTTT. This encodes CASSLWPGLAGGANTGELFF.